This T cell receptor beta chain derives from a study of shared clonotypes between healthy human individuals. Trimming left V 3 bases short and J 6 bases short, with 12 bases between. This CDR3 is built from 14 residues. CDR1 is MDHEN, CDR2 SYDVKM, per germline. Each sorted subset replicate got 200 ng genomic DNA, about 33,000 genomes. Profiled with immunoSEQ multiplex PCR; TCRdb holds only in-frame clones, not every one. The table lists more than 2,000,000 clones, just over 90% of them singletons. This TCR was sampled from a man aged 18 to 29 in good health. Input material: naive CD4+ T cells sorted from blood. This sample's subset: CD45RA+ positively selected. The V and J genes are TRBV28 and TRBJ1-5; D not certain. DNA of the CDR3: TGTGCCAGCAGTTTTCGCGAATTTGGTCAGCCCCAGCATTTT. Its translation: CASSFREFGQPQHF.